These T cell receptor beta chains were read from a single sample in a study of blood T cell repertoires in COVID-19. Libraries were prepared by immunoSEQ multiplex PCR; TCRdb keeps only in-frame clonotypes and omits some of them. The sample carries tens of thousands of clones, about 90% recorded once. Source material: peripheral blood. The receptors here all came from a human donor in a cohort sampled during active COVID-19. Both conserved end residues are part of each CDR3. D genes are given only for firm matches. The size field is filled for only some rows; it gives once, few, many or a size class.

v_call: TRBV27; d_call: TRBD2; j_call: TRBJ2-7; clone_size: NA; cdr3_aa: CASSPSGRSSYEQYF
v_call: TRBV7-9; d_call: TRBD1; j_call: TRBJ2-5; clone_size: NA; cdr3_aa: CASSRDSLQETQYF
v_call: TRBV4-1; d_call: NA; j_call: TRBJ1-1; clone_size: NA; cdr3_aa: CASSLPKGENTEAFF
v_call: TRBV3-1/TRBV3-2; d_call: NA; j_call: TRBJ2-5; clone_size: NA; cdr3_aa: CASSQDPGQETQYF
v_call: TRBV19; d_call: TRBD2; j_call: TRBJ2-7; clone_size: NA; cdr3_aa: CASSYGGDRKAYEQYF
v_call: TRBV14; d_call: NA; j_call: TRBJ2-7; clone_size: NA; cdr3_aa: CASSHYPRWEQYF
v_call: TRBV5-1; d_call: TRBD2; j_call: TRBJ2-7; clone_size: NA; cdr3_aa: CASSLGGLAGGEQYF
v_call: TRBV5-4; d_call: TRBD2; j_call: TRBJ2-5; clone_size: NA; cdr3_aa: CASSHGLAGGGETQYF
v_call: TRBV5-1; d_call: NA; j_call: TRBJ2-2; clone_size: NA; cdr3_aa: CASSMGRAENTGELFF
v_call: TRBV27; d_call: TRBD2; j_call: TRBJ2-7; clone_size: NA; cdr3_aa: CASSPAGLAGTYEQYF
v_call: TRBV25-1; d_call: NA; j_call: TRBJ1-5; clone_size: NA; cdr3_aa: CASSHREHNQPQHF
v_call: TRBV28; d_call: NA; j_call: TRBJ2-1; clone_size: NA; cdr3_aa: CASSLPPGSGLGPYNEQFF
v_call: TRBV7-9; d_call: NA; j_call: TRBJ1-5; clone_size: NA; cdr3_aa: CASSLMEDQPQHF
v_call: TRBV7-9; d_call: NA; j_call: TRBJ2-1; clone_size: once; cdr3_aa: CASSLVARAEQFF
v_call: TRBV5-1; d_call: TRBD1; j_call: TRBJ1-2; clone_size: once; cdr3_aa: CASSSARTGDGASGYTF
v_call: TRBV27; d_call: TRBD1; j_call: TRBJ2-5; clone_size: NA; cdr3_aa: CASSPHMDRQETQYF
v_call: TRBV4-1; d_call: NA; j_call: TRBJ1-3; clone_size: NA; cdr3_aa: CASSPLGGSSGNTIYF
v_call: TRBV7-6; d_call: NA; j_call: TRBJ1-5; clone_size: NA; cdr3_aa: CASIATHQPQHF
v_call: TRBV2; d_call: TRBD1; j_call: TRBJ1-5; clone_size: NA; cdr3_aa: CASRDRENQPQHF
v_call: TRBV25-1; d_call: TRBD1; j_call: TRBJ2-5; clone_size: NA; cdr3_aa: CASSESAGGQETQYF
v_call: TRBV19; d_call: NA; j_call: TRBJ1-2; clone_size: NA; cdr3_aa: CASSIKQGAYGYTF
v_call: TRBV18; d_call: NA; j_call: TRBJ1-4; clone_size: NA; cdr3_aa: CASSPTTEDGEKLFF
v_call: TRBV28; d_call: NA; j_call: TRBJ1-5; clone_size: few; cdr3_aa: CASTGIWGSNQPQHF
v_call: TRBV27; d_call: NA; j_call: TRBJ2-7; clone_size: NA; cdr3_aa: CASSETAFSYEQYF
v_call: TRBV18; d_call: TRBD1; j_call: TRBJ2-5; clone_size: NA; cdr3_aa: CASSGQGKLETQYF
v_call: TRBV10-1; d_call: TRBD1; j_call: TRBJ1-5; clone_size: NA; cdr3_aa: CASRGEVQGENQPQHF
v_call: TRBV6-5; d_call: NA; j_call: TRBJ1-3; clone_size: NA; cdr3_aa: CASSDGRYGGNTIYF
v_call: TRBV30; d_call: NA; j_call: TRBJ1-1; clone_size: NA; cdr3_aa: CACSTGDTEAFF